The entry that follows covers one TCR beta chain sequence. The target antigen is unknown. CDR3 length equals 14 residues. Looked up from germline, CDR1 is SEHNR and CDR2 is FQNEAQ (reference sequence). The V and J ends lost 5 bases and 7 bases, in that order; junction bases with no gene match: 8. This entry comes from a study of T cells in Graves' hyperthyroidism and ophthalmopathy. 10 ml of fresh peripheral blood supplied the PBMCs. Study-wide points: Blood also showed most of the thyroid clonotypes that were expanded above 0.001. Model predictions of ophthalmopathy came a median around 6.5 months before onset.

RNA transcripts were the template for amplifying TCR beta CDR3 regions. In the first-round RT-PCR of the TCR CDR3, the HTBI primer set was used. MiXCR was run by TCRdb on the multiplex PCR reads, yielding one entry per CDR3 protein. The sample includes about 210,000 distinct CDR3 sequences, under 20% of them seen just once. This sequence joins TRBV7-9 and TRBJ2-5, with 9 bases aligning to TRBD2. Sequenced input: blood. This receptor was identified in a man aged 50 to 60 with Graves' hyperthyroidism. DNA of the CDR3: TGTGCCAGCAGCGGCTCTAGCGGGATGGGGACCCAGTACTTC. Protein product: CASSGSSGMGTQYF.